A single sample is the source of the 26 T cell receptor beta chains below, sequenced in a study of control samples from healthy donors and cancer patients. Produced via immunoSEQ multiplex PCR; TCRdb's table is partial and in-frame only. The data contain about 250,000 clones, almost 85% of them singletons. Sequencing input: PBMCs. These TCRs come from an older woman with lung cancer.

The chain's CDR3 is CASSPYRDYGYTF. CDR3 bases: TGTGCCAGCTCACCATACAGGGACTATGGCTACACCTTC. This chain connects TRBV18 to TRBJ1-2; weak D call: TRBD1 (6 bases). The length of the CDR3 is 13 residues. Per the germline V gene, CDR1 is KGHSH and CDR2 is LQKENI. The V end was cut by 2 bases, the J end by 3 bases, with 7 bases between. The entire variable domain, with the rest obtained from reference TRBV18 and TRBJ1-2, is as follows: NAGVMQNPRHLVRRRGQEARLRCSPMKGHSHVYWYRQLPEEGLKFMVYLQKENIIDESGMPKERFSAEFPKEGPSILRIQQVVRGDSAAYFCASSPYRDYGYTFGSGTRLTVV.

The chain combines TRBV10-1 with TRBJ1-1; possibly TRBD1 for D (5 bases). CDR1 and CDR2 (germline): WNHNN, SYGVQD (reference sequence). CDR3 length: 13 amino acids. Trimming shortened V by 6 bases and J by 4 bases, and 12 bases separated the two germline ends. CDR3 coding DNA: TGCGCCAGCAGGGACACTTTGAGCACTGAAGCTTTCTTT. This gives the protein CASRDTLSTEAFF.

Details on this clone: Other nucleotide sequences from this sample produce the same CDR3. The chain is built from TRBV12-3 or TRBV12-4 and TRBJ2-2; D uncertain. This CDR3 contains 13 residues. V lost 3 bases to trimming and J lost 1 base, with 3 bases between them. This CDR3 reads CASSLGNTGELFF. The CDR3 coding sequence is TGTGCCAGCAGTTTGGGGAACACCGGGGAGCTGTTTTTT.

This chain connects TRBV6-1 to TRBJ1-1, with no clear D. With 1 base removed from V and 9 bases from J, the gap between germline ends came to 9 bases. CDR3 length: 12 residues. In germline, CDR1 is MNHNS, CDR2 SASEGT. The CDR3 here is CASSEVGNQAFF. In DNA, the CDR3 is TGTGCCAGCAGTGAAGTGGGGAATCAAGCTTTCTTT.

The chain recombines TRBV29-1 with TRBJ2-1; 11 bases line up with TRBD2. This CDR3 has 12 amino acids. CDR1 SQVTM and CDR2 ANQGSEA come from the germline V gene. V lost 3 bases and J lost 15; bases outside the gene matches: 7. CDR3 sequence: CSVDLAGGLVFF. The CDR3 DNA follows: TGCAGCGTTGATCTAGCGGGGGGTCTAGTGTTCTTC.

V gene TRBV5-1 combines with J gene TRBJ2-6; 9 bases line up with TRBD1. The CDR3 spans 18 residues. Losses at the gene ends were 4 bases for V and 4 bases for J; bases not matched to a gene: 12. CDR1 is SGHRS, CDR2 YFSETQ, per germline. CDR3 nucleotide sequence: TGCGCCAGCAGCAAAACTCCCGGGACAGGGTACGGGGCCAACGTCCTGACTTTC. This gives the protein CASSKTPGTGYGANVLTF.

The chain carries TRBV5-1 and TRBJ2-3, with a tentative D call TRBD1 (5 bases). The CDR3 length is 14 residues. The ends were cut back, 7 bases at V and 2 bases at J, with 14 bases in the middle. Germline CDR1 and CDR2: SGHRS and YFSETQ. The CDR3 spells CASGADGATDTQYF. CDR3 nucleotides: TGCGCCAGCGGGGCGGATGGGGCCACAGATACGCAGTATTTT.

The genes are TRBV19 and TRBJ1-5; no reliable D call. The CDR3 length is 12 residues. V was shortened by 7 bases and J by 7 bases, with 11 bases between the two germline ends. Germline V gene lookup returns CDR1 LNHDA and CDR2 SQIVND (reference sequence). This CDR3 is CASTTKEQPQHF. The DNA of the CDR3 is TGTGCCAGTACCACAAAGGAGCAGCCCCAGCATTTT.

The DNA of the CDR3 is TGTGCCAGCAGCTTGGAAGGGGGCGCGAGGACCGGGGAGCTGTTTTTT. Translation gives CASSLEGGARTGELFF. The chain links TRBV5-4 to TRBJ2-2; 7 bases are a match to TRBD1. V shed 0 bases, J shed 5 bases, and the junction held 7 bases outside the gene matches. Germline V gene sequence: CDR1 SGHNT, CDR2 YYREEE (reference sequence). This CDR3 has 16 amino acids.

The V and J genes are TRBV4-1 and TRBJ1-2; TRBD1 might be the D (6 bases). Trimming pared 1 base from V and 5 bases from J, leaving 11 bases between. The CDR3 contains 14 residues. Germline loops: CDR1 MGHRA, CDR2 YSYEKL. The CDR3 is CASSQGGGGYGYTF. CDR3 DNA: TGCGCCAGCAGCCAAGGTGGAGGGGGTTATGGCTACACCTTC.

V usage is TRBV10-1 and J usage is TRBJ1-2; D remains unclear. CDR1 WNHNN and CDR2 SYGVQD come from the germline V gene (reference sequence). CDR3 size: 11 residues. V lost 6 bases and J lost 2, with 4 bases in between. The CDR3 bases are TGCGCCAGCAGGAGCAACTATGGCTACACCTTC. Translating gives CASRSNYGYTF.

This clone was seen once. The rearrangement joins TRBV18 to TRBJ1-2, with 8 bases that match TRBD1. V gave up 2 bases and J gave up 3 bases; unmatched junction bases: 5. The length of the CDR3 is 15 residues. In germline, CDR1 is KGHSH, CDR2 LQKENI. The CDR3: CASSPGAGGYYGYTF. CDR3 DNA sequence: TGTGCCAGCTCACCAGGAGCAGGGGGCTACTATGGCTACACCTTC.

The chain's CDR3 is CASSLFRFNYGYTF. CDR3 DNA sequence: TGTGCCAGCTCCCTCTTCCGCTTCAACTATGGCTACACCTTC. The gene calls are TRBV6-5 and TRBJ1-2; D is uncertain. The CDR3 covers 14 residues. Germline loops: CDR1 MNHEY, CDR2 SVGAGI. Trimming took off 8 bases at V and 2 bases at J, with 15 bases between the two ends.

This chain connects TRBV6-2 or TRBV6-3 to TRBJ2-3; TRBD2 is a possible D gene (7 bases). Looked up from germline, CDR1 is MNHEY and CDR2 is SVGEGT. Trimming took off 2 bases at V and 2 bases at J, with 11 bases between the two ends. The length of the CDR3 is 15 residues. The CDR3 protein is CASSYEGGNTDTQYF. Here the CDR3 DNA reads TGTGCCAGCAGTTACGAGGGGGGGAACACAGATACGCAGTATTTT.

To note about this clone: The same CDR3 is also encoded by other DNA sequences in this sample. This chain uses TRBV2 with TRBJ2-7; D not resolved. The V end was cut by 2 bases, the J end by 2 bases, with 1 base between. The germline gives CDR1 SNHLY, CDR2 FYNNEI. The CDR3 totals 11 residues. DNA for the CDR3: TGTGCCAGCAGTGAAACCTACGAGCAGTACTTC. Translating it yields CASSETYEQYF.

The chain has TRBV5-1 and TRBJ2-3, with no clear D. V was shortened by 0 bases and J by 1 base, with 3 bases between the two germline ends. CDR1 and CDR2 (germline): SGHRS, YFSETQ. The CDR3 runs 13 residues. CDR3 region: CASSLDGTDTQYF. The CDR3 nucleotides are TGCGCCAGCAGCTTGGACGGCACAGATACGCAGTATTTT.

The chain recombines TRBV28 with TRBJ2-7; D gene ambiguous. The CDR3 has 11 residues. Germline V gene data show CDR1 as MDHEN and CDR2 as SYDVKM. DNA of the CDR3: TGTGCGTCCGGATTCTCCTACGAGCAGTACTTC. Its translation is CASGFSYEQYF.

J is TRBJ2-2 and V is TRBV7-2; either TRBD1 or TRBD2 may fit D (6 bases each). Germline lookup yields CDR1 SGHTA and CDR2 FQGNSA. CDR3 length: 15 residues. The ends were cut back, 3 bases at V and 8 bases at J, with 16 bases in the middle. CDR3 sequence reads: CASSFRLGGLGELFF. Here the CDR3 DNA reads TGTGCCAGCAGCTTTAGGCTAGGGGGGTTAGGGGAGCTGTTTTTT.

This rearrangement joins TRBV2 to TRBJ2-1; D gene unclear. Trimming cost V 6 bases and J 4 bases, with 10 bases left between them. This CDR3 is 13 amino acids long. Germline assignment: CDR1 SNHLY and CDR2 FYNNEI. CDR3 region: CASRQINYNEQFF. In nucleotides, the CDR3 is TGTGCCAGCAGACAAATTAATTACAATGAGCAGTTCTTC. Full variable domain (outside the CDR3, taken from reference TRBV2 and TRBJ2-1): EPEVTQTPSHQVTQMGQEVILRCVPISNHLYFYWYRQILGQKVEFLVSFYNNEISEKSEIFDDQFSVERPDGSNFTLKIRSTKLEDSAMYFCASRQINYNEQFFGPGTRLTVL.

V and J are TRBV10-3 and TRBJ1-1, with D possibly matching TRBD1 (5 bases). Trimming cost V 9 bases and J 6 bases, with 14 bases left between them. This CDR3 has 12 residues. Germline lookup yields CDR1 ENHRY and CDR2 SYGVKD. This CDR3 is CAIMGAGAEAFF. Here the CDR3 DNA reads TGTGCCATTATGGGAGCGGGGGCTGAAGCTTTCTTT.

The chain links TRBV6-5 to TRBJ1-1; 9 bases line up with TRBD1. The CDR3 runs to 15 residues. Germline trimming cut 0 bases from V and 3 bases from J; bases unmatched to any gene: 2. Germline CDR1 reads MNHEY; CDR2 reads SVGAGI. The CDR3: CASSYSGTGHTEAFF. As DNA, the CDR3 is TGTGCCAGCAGTTACTCCGGGACAGGGCACACTGAAGCTTTCTTT.

The genes are TRBV5-1 and TRBJ2-3; the D is unclear. CDR1 SGHRS and CDR2 YFSETQ come from the germline V gene. V was cut by 0 bases and J by 0 bases, with 8 bases left in between. The CDR3 extends over 15 amino acids. CDR3 bases: TGCGCCAGCAGCTTGGTACCGTCTAGCACAGATACGCAGTATTTT. It yields the protein CASSLVPSSTDTQYF.

This clone was seen ten or more times. The CDR3 spells CASSQGPGGIVGGYTF. CDR3 nucleotide sequence: TGTGCCAGCAGCCAAGGACCAGGGGGCATAGTAGGTGGCTACACCTTC. The rearrangement uses TRBV3-1 (or the pseudogene TRBV3-2) and TRBJ1-2, with TRBD1 identical over 8 bases. V shed 1 base, J shed 7 bases, and the junction held 11 bases outside the gene matches. The CDR3 contains 16 residues. Germline CDR1 reads LGHDT; CDR2 reads YNNKEL (reference sequence).

The chain uses TRBV5-1 and TRBJ1-6; no firm D call. Germline CDR1 is SGHRS and CDR2 is YFSETQ. V was trimmed by 4 bases and J by 3 bases, leaving 14 bases between them. This CDR3 region has 16 residues. The CDR3 region has the DNA TGCGCCAGCAGCCGCGGGGAAACGGGCTATAATTCACCCCTCCACTTT. As protein: CASSRGETGYNSPLHF.

The chain couples TRBV3-1 (or the pseudogene TRBV3-2) to TRBJ2-2; the D is unclear. The germline CDR1 and CDR2 sequences are LGHDT and YNNKEL (reference sequence). Trimming stripped 7 bases from V and 0 bases from J, with 9 bases between. The CDR3 runs 14 residues. The CDR3 protein is CASMGIPNTGELFF. The CDR3 nucleotides are TGTGCCAGCATGGGCATACCGAACACCGGGGAGCTGTTTTTT.

This clone was recorded once. V and J are TRBV5-4 and TRBJ2-7; 8 positions match TRBD1. The CDR3 runs 15 residues. Germline trimming cut 4 bases from V and 3 bases from J; bases unmatched to any gene: 9. CDR1 SGHNT and CDR2 YYREEE come from the germline V gene (reference sequence). This CDR3 reads CASSDRRTGNYEQYF. CDR3 DNA: TGTGCCAGCAGCGACCGACGGACAGGGAACTACGAGCAGTACTTC.